What follows are 15 T cell receptor beta chains derived from one specimen sequenced in a study of shared clonotypes between healthy human individuals. Method: immunoSEQ multiplex PCR; TCRdb's copy keeps in-frame clones and lacks some. The data contain some 2,100,000 clones, around 95% of them seen just once; the ten biggest clones take up roughly 0.13%. Sequenced input: naive CD4+ T cells sorted from blood. Subset here: CD45RA+ positively selected. The receptors shown here come from a man younger than 35 in good health.

Details on this clone: Other DNA sequences in the same sample also yield this CDR3. This chain joins TRBV5-1 and TRBJ2-7; TRBD1 matches at 7 bases. This CDR3 is 14 amino acids long. Germline CDR1 SGHRS, CDR2 YFSETQ. Trimming took 2 bases from V and 0 from J; bases not matched to a gene: 2. Here the CDR3 DNA reads TGCGCCAGCAGCTTAACAGGGGACTCCTACGAGCAGTACTTC. This gives the protein CASSLTGDSYEQYF.

V and J are TRBV7-8 and TRBJ2-7; D is unclear. V was cut by 1 base and J by 1 base, with 11 bases left in between. The CDR3 consists of 15 residues. The V gene's germline CDR1 is SGHVS and CDR2 FQNEAQ. CDR3 region: CASSLDPGFSYEQYF. As DNA, the CDR3 is TGTGCCAGCAGCTTAGATCCAGGCTTTTCCTACGAGCAGTACTTC.

The chain couples TRBV2 to TRBJ2-7; 8 bases map to TRBD1. With 8 bases clipped from V and 1 base from J, the junction kept 4 bases outside the gene matches. The germline V gene encodes CDR1 SNHLY and CDR2 FYNNEI. This CDR3 spans 13 amino acids. The CDR3 DNA reads TGTGCCAGCGGACAGGGATATTCCTACGAGCAGTACTTC. Residues: CASGQGYSYEQYF.

The chain combines TRBV7-2 with TRBJ2-3; 12 nucleotides agree with TRBD2. The V gene's germline CDR1 is SGHTA and CDR2 FQGNSA. The CDR3 contains 17 residues. The V gene end was trimmed by 5 bases and the J gene end by 2 bases; junction bases not matched to a gene: 8. CDR3 in amino acids: CASSPSSGRAATDTQYF. As DNA, the CDR3 is TGTGCCAGCAGCCCGTCTAGCGGGAGGGCCGCCACAGATACGCAGTATTTT.

CDR3 in amino acids: CASSAVGVGSYEQYF. CDR3 DNA: TGTGCCAGCAGTGCAGTAGGGGTCGGTTCCTACGAGCAGTACTTC. The chain carries TRBV6-1 and TRBJ2-7; possibly TRBD1 for D (5 bases). Germline CDR1 and CDR2: MNHNS and SASEGT. V shed 4 bases and J shed 1 base, with 14 bases lying between them. This CDR3 region has 15 residues.

The chain links TRBV2 to TRBJ1-1, with TRBD1 matching over 7 bases. Trimming cost V 4 bases and J 4 bases; bases outside gene matches: 3. The CDR3 length is 13 residues. Per the germline V gene, CDR1 is SNHLY and CDR2 is FYNNEI. CDR3 sequence (DNA): TGTGCCAGCAGTGGCGACAGGGCCACTGAAGCTTTCTTT. Residues: CASSGDRATEAFF. The full variable domain, in which reference TRBV2 and TRBJ1-1 provide the parts outside the CDR3, is EPEVTQTPSHQVTQMGQEVILRCVPISNHLYFYWYRQILGQKVEFLVSFYNNEISEKSEIFDDQFSVERPDGSNFTLKIRSTKLEDSAMYFCASSGDRATEAFFGQGTRLTVV.

The chain recombines TRBV30 with TRBJ1-1; D is unclear. The ends were cut back, 4 bases at V and 3 bases at J, with 15 bases in the middle. The CDR3 is 14 residues long. CDR1 is GTSNPN and CDR2 is SVGIG in the germline V gene (reference sequence). The CDR3 spells CAWTPMGIDTEAFF. CDR3 coding DNA: TGTGCCTGGACCCCCATGGGGATCGACACTGAAGCTTTCTTT.

Comment on this clone: Additional DNA sequences in this sample encode the identical CDR3. The V call is TRBV4-1, the J call TRBJ1-6, with 9 bases lining up with TRBD1. The V and J ends lost 1 base and 7 bases, in that order; junction bases with no gene match: 2. The CDR3 totals 15 residues. Germline V CDR1 and CDR2: MGHRA, YSYEKL. Written as DNA, the CDR3 is TGCGCCAGCAGCCAAGCCGGACAGGGGAATTCACCCCTCCACTTT. It yields the protein CASSQAGQGNSPLHF.

The V call is TRBV29-1, the J call TRBJ2-6; TRBD1 matches at 8 bases. Germline V gives CDR1 SQVTM, CDR2 ANQGSEA. V trimming: 1 base; J trimming: 5 bases; junction bases outside the gene matches: 4. CDR3 length: 15 amino acids. The chain's CDR3 is CSVEGQGARANVLTF. The CDR3 DNA is TGCAGCGTTGAAGGGCAGGGGGCTAGGGCCAACGTCCTGACTTTC.

The chain carries TRBV11-2 and TRBJ2-1, with TRBD2 matching 7 bases. V shed 1 base, J shed 7 bases, and the junction held 7 bases outside the gene matches. This CDR3 has 15 amino acids. Germline V gene data show CDR1 as SGHAT and CDR2 as FQNNGV. The CDR3 reads CASSLVASGGNEQFF. The DNA for the CDR3 is TGTGCCAGCAGCTTAGTGGCTAGCGGAGGTAATGAGCAGTTCTTC.

The chain couples TRBV7-2 to TRBJ2-7, with 8 bases lining up with TRBD1. The CDR3 extends over 15 amino acids. Trimming cost V 5 bases and J 5 bases; bases outside gene matches: 11. Germline loops: CDR1 SGHTA, CDR2 FQGNSA. In DNA, the CDR3 is TGTGCCAGCAGCCCCCCGTTCAGGGGGCACGACGAGCAGTACTTC. Amino acids: CASSPPFRGHDEQYF.

To note about this clone: This sample also contains other DNA sequences that code for the same CDR3. The chain combines TRBV18 with TRBJ2-5; the D gene is possibly TRBD1 (6 bases). Germline V gene lookup returns CDR1 KGHSH and CDR2 LQKENI. This CDR3 region has 14 residues. Trimming removed 2 bases from V and 5 bases from J, with 12 bases in between. CDR3 in DNA: TGTGCCAGCTCACCAGGGACACCTGGGGAGACCCAGTACTTC. Translating it yields CASSPGTPGETQYF.

The chain is built from TRBV7-2 and TRBJ2-3, with D hard to call. This CDR3 spans 15 amino acids. Deletions cut 5 bases from V and 2 bases from J, with 14 bases between. CDR1 is SGHTA, CDR2 FQGNSA, per germline. The CDR3 loop is CASSLEFGPTDTQYF. CDR3 nucleotides: TGTGCCAGCAGCCTAGAATTCGGACCCACAGATACGCAGTATTTT.

V gene TRBV5-8 combines with J gene TRBJ1-6; TRBD1 matches at 11 bases. J gave up 6 bases and V 3 bases, and 5 bases lay outside the gene matches. This CDR3 spans 16 amino acids. CDR1 and CDR2 (germline): SGHTS, YDEGEE. CDR3 in DNA: TGTGCCAGCAGCTCGCTCGGGACAGGGGGTAATTCACCCCTCCACTTT. As protein: CASSSLGTGGNSPLHF.

CDR3 in amino acids: CASSIVDGRANYGYTF. In DNA, the CDR3 is TGTGCCAGTAGTATAGTAGACGGCCGAGCTAACTATGGCTACACCTTC. V is TRBV19 and J is TRBJ1-2; D ambiguous. The length of the CDR3 is 16 residues. Germline CDR1 LNHDA, CDR2 SQIVND (reference sequence). Trimming pared 1 base from V and 0 bases from J, leaving 12 bases between.